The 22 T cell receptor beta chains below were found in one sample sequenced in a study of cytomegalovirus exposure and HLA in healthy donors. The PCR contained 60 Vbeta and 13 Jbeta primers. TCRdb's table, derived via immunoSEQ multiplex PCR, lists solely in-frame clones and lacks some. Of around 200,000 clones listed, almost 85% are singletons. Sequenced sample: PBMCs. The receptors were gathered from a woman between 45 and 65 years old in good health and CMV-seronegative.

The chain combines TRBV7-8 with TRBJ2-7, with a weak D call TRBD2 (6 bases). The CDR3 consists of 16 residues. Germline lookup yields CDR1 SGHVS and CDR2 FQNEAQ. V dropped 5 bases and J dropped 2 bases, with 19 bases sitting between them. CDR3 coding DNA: TGTGCCAGCAGCCCACGCCCTGGGGGGACCCCCTACGAGCAGTACTTC. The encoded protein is CASSPRPGGTPYEQYF.

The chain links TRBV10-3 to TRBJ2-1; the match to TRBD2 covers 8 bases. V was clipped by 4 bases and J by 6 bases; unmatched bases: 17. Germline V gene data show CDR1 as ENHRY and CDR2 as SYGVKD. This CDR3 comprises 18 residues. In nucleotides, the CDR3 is TGTGCCATCAGTGCGTACAGCGGGAGTAGGTCAGCGGGCAATGAGCAGTTCTTC. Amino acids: CAISAYSGSRSAGNEQFF.

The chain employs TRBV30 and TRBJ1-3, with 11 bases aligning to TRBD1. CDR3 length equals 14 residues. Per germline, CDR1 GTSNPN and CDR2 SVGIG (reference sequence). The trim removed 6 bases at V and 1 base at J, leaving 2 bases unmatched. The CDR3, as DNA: TGTGCCTGCGGACAGGGGGCTTCTGGAAACACCATATATTTT. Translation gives CACGQGASGNTIYF.

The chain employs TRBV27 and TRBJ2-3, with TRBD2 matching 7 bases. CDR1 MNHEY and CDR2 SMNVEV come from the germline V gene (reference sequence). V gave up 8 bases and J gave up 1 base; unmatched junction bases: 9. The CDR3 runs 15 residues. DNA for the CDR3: TGTGCCAGCCAAAGACTGGGAGGGGGCACAGATACGCAGTATTTT. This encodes CASQRLGGGTDTQYF.

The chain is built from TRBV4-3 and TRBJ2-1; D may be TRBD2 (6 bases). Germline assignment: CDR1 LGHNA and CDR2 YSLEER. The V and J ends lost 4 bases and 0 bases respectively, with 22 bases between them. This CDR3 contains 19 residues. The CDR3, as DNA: TGCGCCAGCAGCCCGGTGGGGGGTAGGGCGGCCACCTCCTACAATGAGCAGTTCTTC. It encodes CASSPVGGRAATSYNEQFF.

CDR3 sequence: CASSLFFAGETQYF. As DNA, the CDR3 is TGTGCCAGCAGTTTATTTTTTGCAGGAGAGACCCAGTACTTC. V gene TRBV27 combines with J gene TRBJ2-5, with unresolved D. The CDR3 is 14 residues long. Trimming cost V 1 base and J 4 bases, with 10 bases left between them. Per the germline V gene, CDR1 is MNHEY and CDR2 is SMNVEV (reference sequence).

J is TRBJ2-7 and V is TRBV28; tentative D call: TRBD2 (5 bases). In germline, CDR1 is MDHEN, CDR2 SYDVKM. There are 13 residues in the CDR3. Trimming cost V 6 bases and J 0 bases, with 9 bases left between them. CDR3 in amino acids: CASSVGSSYEQYF. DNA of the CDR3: TGTGCCAGCAGCGTAGGGAGCTCCTACGAGCAGTACTTC.

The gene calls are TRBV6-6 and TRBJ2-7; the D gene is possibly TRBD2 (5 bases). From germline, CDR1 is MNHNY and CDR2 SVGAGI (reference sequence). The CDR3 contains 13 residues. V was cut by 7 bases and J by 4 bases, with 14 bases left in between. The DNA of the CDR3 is TGTGCCAGCACTAACGGGATGGGGTACGAGCAGTACTTC. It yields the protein CASTNGMGYEQYF.

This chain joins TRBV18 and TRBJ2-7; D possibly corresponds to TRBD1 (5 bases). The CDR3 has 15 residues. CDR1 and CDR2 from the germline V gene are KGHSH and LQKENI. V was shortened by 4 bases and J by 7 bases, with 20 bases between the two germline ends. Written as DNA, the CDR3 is TGTGCCAGCTCACGCACGGACGGACGCAGGGCGGAGCAGTACTTC. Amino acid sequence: CASSRTDGRRAEQYF.

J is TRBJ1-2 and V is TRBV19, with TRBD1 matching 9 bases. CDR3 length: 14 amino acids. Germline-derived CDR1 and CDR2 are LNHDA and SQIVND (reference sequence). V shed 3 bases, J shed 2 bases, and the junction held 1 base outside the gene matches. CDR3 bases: TGTGCCAGTAGTATCGACAGGGGGAACTATGGCTACACCTTC. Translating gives CASSIDRGNYGYTF.

As DNA, the CDR3 is TGTGCCAGTTCGACAGGGGTCACTGAAGCTTTCTTT. This gives the protein CASSTGVTEAFF. This chain joins TRBV6-1 and TRBJ1-1; TRBD1 aligns across 8 bases. In germline, CDR1 is MNHNS, CDR2 SASEGT. This CDR3 contains 12 residues. With V trimmed by 9 bases and J by 4 bases, 4 bases remained unmatched.

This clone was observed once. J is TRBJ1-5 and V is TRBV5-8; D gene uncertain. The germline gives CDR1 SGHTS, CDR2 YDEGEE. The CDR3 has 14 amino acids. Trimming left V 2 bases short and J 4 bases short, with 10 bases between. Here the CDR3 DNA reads TGTGCCAGCAGCTTTCCGGGGTTAAATCAGCCCCAGCATTTT. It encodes CASSFPGLNQPQHF.

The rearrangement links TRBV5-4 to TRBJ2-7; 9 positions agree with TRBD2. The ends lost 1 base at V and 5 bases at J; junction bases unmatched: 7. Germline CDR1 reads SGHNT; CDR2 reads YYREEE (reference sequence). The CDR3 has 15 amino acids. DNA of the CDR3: TGTGCCAGCAGCTTGTTTTTTCGCGGGAGGGACGAGCAGTACTTC. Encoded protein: CASSLFFRGRDEQYF.

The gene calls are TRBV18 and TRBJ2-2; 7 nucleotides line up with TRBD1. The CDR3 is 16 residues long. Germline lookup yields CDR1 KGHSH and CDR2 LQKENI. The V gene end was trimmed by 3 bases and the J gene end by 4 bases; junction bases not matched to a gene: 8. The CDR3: CASSPRQGGGTGELFF. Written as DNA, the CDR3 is TGTGCCAGCTCACCCCGACAGGGTGGGGGCACCGGGGAGCTGTTTTTT. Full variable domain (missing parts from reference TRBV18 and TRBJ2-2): NAGVMQNPRHLVRRRGQEARLRCSPMKGHSHVYWYRQLPEEGLKFMVYLQKENIIDESGMPKERFSAEFPKEGPSILRIQQVVRGDSAAYFCASSPRQGGGTGELFFGEGSRLTVL.

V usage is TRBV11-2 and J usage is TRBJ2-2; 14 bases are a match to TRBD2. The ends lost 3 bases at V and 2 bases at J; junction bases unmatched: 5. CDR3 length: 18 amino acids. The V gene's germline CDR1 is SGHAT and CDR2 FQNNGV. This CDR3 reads CASSLTSGRAYNTGELFF. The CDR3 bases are TGTGCCAGCAGCTTGACTAGCGGGAGGGCCTACAACACCGGGGAGCTGTTTTTT.

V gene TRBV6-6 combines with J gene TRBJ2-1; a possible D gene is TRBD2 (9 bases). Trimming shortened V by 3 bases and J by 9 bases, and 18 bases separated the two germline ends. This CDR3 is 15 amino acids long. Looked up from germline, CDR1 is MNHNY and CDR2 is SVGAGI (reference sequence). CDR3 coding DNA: TGTGCCAGCAGTTATGAGGCTAGCGGGACAGGTGAGCAGTTCTTC. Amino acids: CASSYEASGTGEQFF.

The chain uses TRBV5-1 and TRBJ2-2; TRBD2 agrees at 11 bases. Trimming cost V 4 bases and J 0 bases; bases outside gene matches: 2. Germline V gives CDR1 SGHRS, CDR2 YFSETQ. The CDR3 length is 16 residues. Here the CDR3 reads CASSATSGTNTGELFF. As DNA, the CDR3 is TGCGCCAGCAGCGCGACTAGCGGGACGAACACCGGGGAGCTGTTTTTT.

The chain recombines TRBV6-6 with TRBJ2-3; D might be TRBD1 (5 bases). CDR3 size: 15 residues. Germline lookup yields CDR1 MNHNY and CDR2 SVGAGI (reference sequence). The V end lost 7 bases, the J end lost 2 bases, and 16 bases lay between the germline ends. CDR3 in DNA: TGTGCCAGCACCCAAGGGGCGGCAGCCACAGATACGCAGTATTTT. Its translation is CASTQGAAATDTQYF.

The CDR3 is CASSVASSAGFTGELFF. The CDR3 nucleotides read TGTGCCAGCAGCGTAGCTAGTTCGGCTGGGTTCACCGGGGAGCTGTTTTTT. The gene calls are TRBV9 and TRBJ2-2, with no clear D. The germline V and J ends were trimmed by 0 bases and 4 bases, with 16 bases remaining between them. The CDR3 covers 17 residues. The germline CDR1 and CDR2 sequences are SGDLS and YYNGEE.

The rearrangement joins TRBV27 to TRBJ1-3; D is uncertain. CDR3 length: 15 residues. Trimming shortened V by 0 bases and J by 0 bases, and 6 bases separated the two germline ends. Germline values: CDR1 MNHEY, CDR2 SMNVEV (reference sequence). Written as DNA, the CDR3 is TGTGCCAGCAGTTTATCGTATTTCTCTGGAAACACCATATATTTT. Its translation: CASSLSYFSGNTIYF.

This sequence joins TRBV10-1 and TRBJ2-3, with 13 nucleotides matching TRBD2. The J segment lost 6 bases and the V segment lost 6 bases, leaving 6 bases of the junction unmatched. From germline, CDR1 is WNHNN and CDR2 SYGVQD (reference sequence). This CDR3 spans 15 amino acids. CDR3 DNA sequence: TGCGCCAGCAGCGCGACTAGCGGGAGGTCGGATACGCAGTATTTT. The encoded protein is CASSATSGRSDTQYF.

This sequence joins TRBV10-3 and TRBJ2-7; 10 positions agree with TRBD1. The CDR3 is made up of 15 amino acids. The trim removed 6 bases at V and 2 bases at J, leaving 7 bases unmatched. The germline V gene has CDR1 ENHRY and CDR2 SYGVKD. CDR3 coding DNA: TGTGCCATCAGGGAGGACAGGGGGTTGACCTACGAGCAGTACTTC. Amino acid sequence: CAIREDRGLTYEQYF.